The T cell receptor beta chain under discussion was sequenced for a study of cytomegalovirus exposure and HLA in healthy donors (dated by TCRdb to between 2016 and 2019). Regarding the complete study: An earlier analysis of approximately 550 of the donors reported 250 to 300 Gb of sequence data and approximately 110 million unique TCR beta sequences from roughly 200 million T cells. Approximately 300 gigabases of sequencing data and roughly 80 million unique TCR sequences made up an early release that covered 640 HLA-typed donors. Of the approximately 400 genotyped donors, more than 75% were placed in the genetic ancestry cluster associated with self-reported Caucasian donors. The study was designed to test whether signatures of past pathogen exposure could be identified by cataloging public T cell receptors. The T cell repertoires of some 670 subjects were profiled by immunosequencing and related to cytomegalovirus serostatus. In addition to the first cohort of around 670 subjects, a separate validation cohort of under 150 different subjects was used. To predict cytomegalovirus infection status, the study combined high-throughput TCR immunosequencing, statistical association of individual TCRs with disease status, and machine learning. A later analysis re-analyzed previously published TCR beta repertoires from roughly 630 donors and added high-resolution HLA genotyping to study TCR occurrence patterns. In the later analysis, no new phenotypic data were used to find candidate immune exposures; instead, reliance was placed on TCR beta sequences and their occurrence across donors. To decide whether each TCR beta V gene segment behaved as functional or pseudogenic, an earlier analysis of some 570 of the donors relied on high-throughput TCR beta sequencing. Alongside the repertoire data, information on donor age, sex, ethnicity and CMV serostatus was compiled. A later genetic analysis took genome-wide SNP genotypes for about 55% of the 666 donors and used that subset as a discovery cohort. Every discovery cohort repertoire had been produced on one sequencing platform. HLA typing included class I and class II loci at four-digit resolution. The number of donors typed differed by locus, with roughly 629-640 for A, B, C, DRB1 and DQB1, around 500 for DQA1, over 600 for DPA1, and some 440 for DPB1. A few DR-DQ haplotypes were handled as single units for association and clustering because linkage in the cohort was strong. Among about 400 genotyped donors of the cohort, an average of roughly 230,000 unique TCR beta nucleotide sequences was sequenced per donor, of which about 19% were non-productive. What the study reported, not specific to this receptor: According to a later analysis, parvovirus B19, influenza, CMV and Epstein-Barr virus appeared linked to several top co-occurrence clusters. Most TCR sequences were seen in very few donors, while some public TCRs were found in many individuals. Because HLA typing was missing for some donors at each locus, association tests included only the typed subset. A further reported finding was that TCR beta sequences accurately predicted the HLA-A and HLA-B alleles for most subjects in the first cohort. Roughly uniform sequencing depth across donors was assumed in presence/absence analyses, although this assumption may not hold. A later analysis found that TCR association rates varied across HLA loci, with DRB1 alleles showing the most associated TCRs and HLA-C alleles the fewest. Compared with the roughly 600-donor mean, donors in an Asian-associated ancestry cluster had fewer N-insertions in productive TCRs, according to a later genetic analysis. A total of 150 or so TCR beta chains were listed by the study as associated with cytomegalovirus. Correlated functional status among segregating V segments might reflect linkage disequilibrium, but an unknown experimental factor could not be ruled out. V-gene and J-gene trimming of TCR beta chains was associated with a missense DCLRE1C variant in a later genetic analysis, and the association was replicated in an independent cohort. A cluster of highly shared sequence variants was judged likely to represent a technical artifact of the sequencing pipeline. In a later analysis, HLA-associated TCR beta chains were found to be more clonally expanded and to have lower generation probabilities than equally common non-associated chains. The 87-base-pair reads could not distinguish some IMGT-functional V segments, including TRBV6-2 and TRBV6-3, so those segments were excluded. The authors suggested that the approach could potentially be extended to other disease states and immunological phenotypes. Because counts were too low, some 17 rarely observed V segments, including chromosome 9 orphons, were excluded from the earlier analysis of some 540 of the donors. In an earlier analysis of more than 450 of the donors, most TCR beta V segments were observed in productive rearrangements about 87% or about 30% of the time, broadly matching IMGT annotations. At a false discovery rate of 0.05, a later analysis linked 16,951 TCR beta sequences to specific HLA alleles. The only immune exposure information available for the cohort was CMV serostatus. When HLA alleles, especially DR and DQ, strongly co-occurred, TCR associations were difficult to assign to individual alleles. In this cohort, only TCR beta chains were sequenced, and detectable features were limited by the absence of alpha or paired-chain data. The classifier was reported to diagnose cytomegalovirus status with high specificity and sensitivity in both the original and validation cohorts. A later analysis found that most CMV-associated TCR beta chains appeared HLA-restricted, with HLA associations seemingly driven largely by CMV exposure. A few of the identified cytomegalovirus-associated TCR beta chains were confirmed in vitro to be specific for cytomegalovirus antigens.

The library was made by the immunoSEQ multiplex PCR assay. The multiplex PCR relied on a mix of 60 forward primers for TCR Vbeta segments and 13 reverse primers for TCR Jbeta segments. A multiplex PCR assay on genomic DNA amplified the CDR3 region of rearranged TCR beta genes. The Illumina HiSeq System was used to sequence the amplified TCR beta libraries as 87-base-pair reads. Turning to the authors' computational methods: A later analysis tallied 70 million to 100 million unique TCR beta chains across the 666 repertoires, and about 10 million of those chains were shared by two or more donors. Raw reads were error-corrected and collapsed into unique sequences with a nearest-neighbor algorithm that merged closely related sequences to remove PCR and sequencing errors. To assign V, D and J gene segments, CDR3 sequences were aligned to IMGT reference sequences. For a sequence to be retained, at least a six-nucleotide match to both a V gene segment and a J gene segment was required. Rearrangements were classified as productive when the CDR3 lacked stop codons and remained in frame with V and J, and all other rearrangements were classified as non-productive. CDR3 was defined by IMGT convention, running from the second conserved V-encoded cysteine to the conserved J-encoded phenylalanine. The earlier analysis of around 640 of the donors excluded sequences that lacked an unambiguous match to a single V gene segment. In an earlier analysis of approximately 550 of the donors, V segments were called functional above 56.7% productive rearrangements and were called segregating when the between-donor standard deviation exceeded 5%. A statistical classification framework was built to diagnose cytomegalovirus status from the catalog of TCR beta chain sequences. In a later analysis, TCR nucleotide sequences were compared against IMGT/GENE-DB human TR gene sequences so that V and J genes could be assigned. In a later analysis, CDR3 sequences and most-parsimonious VDJ recombination scenarios were assigned using the TCRdist pipeline. In a later analysis, each TCR beta chain was defined by its CDR3 amino acid sequence together with its V-gene family, and reads without a unique V-gene family were excluded. In a later analysis, approximately 640 highly shared, low-generation-probability nucleotide sequences were removed to address suspected cross-contamination and a sequencing artifact. For each public chain, a later analysis derived a clonal expansion index from normalized ranks of inferred template counts within each repertoire. In a later analysis, generation probabilities were computed with a VDJ recombination model fitted to out-of-frame rearrangements, and the resulting probabilities were checked against IGoR. In a later analysis, hypergeometric tests were used to score TCR-TCR, TCR-HLA and TCR-CMV co-occurrence, with a repertoire-size bias correction applied to TCR pairs. In a later analysis, false discovery rates were estimated by permuting HLA or CMV assignments 20 times. In a later analysis, co-occurring TCRs were grouped using DBSCAN, with TCRdist sequence similarity added in when clustering inside HLA-allele-positive subsets. Repertoires with fewer than 30,000 or more than 120,000 public chains, plus five repertoires with anomalous nucleotide sharing, were excluded from co-occurrence clustering. What TCRdb holds here is the immuneACCESS table cut down to in-frame rearrangements. Part of the clones is not present; checked against another copy, under half of the missing clones reflect an unresolved V gene, and the others are unexplained. The V and J calls and clone size come from that table; D and trimming were worked out from the DNA. The sample table holds 180,000 or so clones, of which around 75% were seen once. Together, the top ten hold 2.5% to 3% of the sample.

Only a few counts were recorded for this clone. Its antigen target is currently unknown. Per-nucleotide qualities are absent, and no much larger clonotype sits a single base away. V was cut back by 2 bases and J by 3 bases, leaving a gap of 11 bases between them. Including the terminal cysteine and phenylalanine, the CDR3 comprises 15 residues. Of all the DNA, just the CDR3 is kept, 45 bases in frame from base 1. Sequences MGHRA (CDR1) and YSYEKL (CDR2) are obtained from the germline V gene. The cohort was made up of about 670 healthy bone marrow donors. At the time of sampling, every cohort member was nominally healthy, though immune exposures that went unrecorded were likely present. The donor was CMV seronegative and was included in the group of 352 seronegative cohort members. A peripheral blood sample was collected from each donor, and TCR beta sequencing was performed on peripheral blood mononuclear cells. Genomic DNA was extracted from the blood cell samples with the Qiagen DNeasy Blood Extraction Kit.

Material for sequencing was PBMCs. Recombination connected TRBV4-1 to TRBJ1-3; TRBD1 is possibly the D segment (5 matching bases). The sequence derives from a female donor in good health and CMV-seronegative. The DNA sequence reads TGCGCCAGCAGCCAAACCGGGACTTATGGAAACACCATATATTTT. Translated, this is CASSQTGTYGNTIYF.